The next 21 T cell receptor beta chains were all read from a single sample in a study of blood T cell repertoires in COVID-19. Profiled with immunoSEQ multiplex PCR; TCRdb holds only in-frame clones, not every one. Among 150,000 to 200,000 clones listed, about 88% were seen once. Sequenced: peripheral blood. The receptors were gathered from a woman aged 80 or older in a cohort sampled during active or convalescent COVID-19.

The chain has TRBV5-1 and TRBJ2-3, with TRBD2 as a possible D gene (5 bases). CDR1 and CDR2 from the germline V gene are SGHRS and YFSETQ. V was clipped by 0 bases and J by 1 base, with 9 bases between them. CDR3 length: 15 amino acids. This CDR3 is CASSLGGRRTDTQYF. In nucleotides, the CDR3 is TGCGCCAGCAGCTTGGGAGGGAGACGCACAGATACGCAGTATTTT.

This clone was seen a handful of times. The J gene is TRBJ1-1, the V gene TRBV11-2; D is ambiguous. The germline V and J ends were trimmed by 3 bases and 2 bases, with 10 bases remaining between them. CDR3 length equals 14 residues. Germline V CDR1 and CDR2: SGHAT, FQNNGV. Written as DNA, the CDR3 is TGTGCCAGCAGCTTCGGAGGAGGCAACACTGAAGCTTTCTTT. The encoded protein is CASSFGGGNTEAFF.

The chain couples TRBV6-6 to TRBJ2-5, with 9 bases identical to TRBD2. V lost 0 bases to trimming and J lost 4 bases; unmatched junction nucleotides: 6. The germline V gene has CDR1 MNHNY and CDR2 SVGAGI (reference sequence). The CDR3 consists of 16 residues. This CDR3 is CASSYSSGSGRETQYF. In nucleotides, the CDR3 is TGTGCCAGCAGTTACTCTAGCGGGAGTGGACGAGAGACCCAGTACTTC.

The gene calls are TRBV4-3 and TRBJ1-1; possible D gene TRBD1, 6 bases. Germline V gives CDR1 LGHNA, CDR2 YSLEER. The CDR3 consists of 17 residues. The ends were cut back, 1 base at V and 5 bases at J, with 20 bases in the middle. CDR3 region: CASSQGQNRAMGTEAFF. The DNA for the CDR3 is TGCGCCAGCAGCCAAGGCCAGAACAGGGCGATGGGGACTGAAGCTTTCTTT.

The gene calls are TRBV19 and TRBJ2-7, with D perhaps TRBD2 (6 bases). The V gene's germline CDR1 is LNHDA and CDR2 SQIVND (reference sequence). The CDR3 spans 10 residues. V gave up 10 bases and J gave up 9 bases, with 13 bases separating them. CDR3 region: CATGGSAQYV. The DNA of the CDR3 is TGTGCCACCGGAGGGTCGGCGCAGTACGTC.

The chain uses TRBV18 and TRBJ2-1; perhaps TRBD1 as D (6 bases). The germline V gene encodes CDR1 KGHSH and CDR2 LQKENI. The CDR3 consists of 13 residues. V was trimmed by 2 bases and J by 7 bases, leaving 9 bases between them. CDR3 region: CASSPGGSNEQFF. The CDR3, as DNA: TGTGCCAGCTCACCAGGGGGCTCTAATGAGCAGTTCTTC. Full variable domain (remainder filled in from reference TRBV18 and TRBJ2-1): NAGVMQNPRHLVRRRGQEARLRCSPMKGHSHVYWYRQLPEEGLKFMVYLQKENIIDESGMPKERFSAEFPKEGPSILRIQQVVRGDSAAYFCASSPGGSNEQFFGPGTRLTVL.

The chain is built from TRBV4-1 and TRBJ1-5; D unresolved. CDR1 and CDR2 (germline): MGHRA, YSYEKL. The CDR3 loop spans 15 amino acids. Trimming cost V 6 bases and J 1 base, with 13 bases left between them. CDR3 amino acids: CASRQILSSNQPQHF. The CDR3 DNA follows: TGCGCCAGCAGACAGATTCTTTCAAGCAATCAGCCCCAGCATTTT.

This clone was observed a handful of times. J is TRBJ2-1 and V is TRBV2; 9 positions match TRBD2. The ends lost 6 bases at V and 1 base at J; junction bases unmatched: 4. The germline V gene encodes CDR1 SNHLY and CDR2 FYNNEI. This CDR3 has 15 amino acids. CDR3 protein: CASSRSGSSYNEQFF. The CDR3 DNA reads TGTGCCAGCAGCCGTAGCGGGAGTTCCTACAATGAGCAGTTCTTC.

V gene TRBV6-5 combines with J gene TRBJ2-3; possible D gene TRBD1, 6 bases. The ends were cut back, 6 bases at V and 2 bases at J, with 12 bases in the middle. Germline values: CDR1 MNHEY, CDR2 SVGAGI. This CDR3 contains 14 residues. The CDR3 bases are TGTGCCAGCAGCCGGACAGAGTACACAGATACGCAGTATTTT. Residues: CASSRTEYTDTQYF.

This clone occurred a few times. V usage is TRBV27 and J usage is TRBJ1-5; D gene ambiguous. This CDR3 is built from 16 residues. The V gene lost 2 bases and the J gene lost 0 bases, with 11 bases spanning the gap. Germline V gives CDR1 MNHEY, CDR2 SMNVEV (reference sequence). CDR3 protein: CASSLDFANSNQPQHF. The CDR3 DNA reads TGTGCCAGCAGTTTAGATTTTGCGAATAGCAATCAGCCCCAGCATTTT.

The genes are TRBV6-5 and TRBJ1-1; D is perhaps TRBD1 (5 bases). From germline, CDR1 is MNHEY and CDR2 SVGAGI. The CDR3 extends over 14 amino acids. The germline V and J ends were trimmed by 8 bases and 1 base, with 14 bases remaining between them. CDR3 in DNA: TGTGCCAGCGTTTTAACAGGTGGGAACACTGAAGCTTTCTTT. Translating gives CASVLTGGNTEAFF.

The table lists this clone with a count of one. The V and J genes are TRBV6-5 and TRBJ2-7; possibly TRBD1 for D (6 bases). The CDR3 is made up of 16 amino acids. V was pared by 4 bases and J by 0 bases, with 16 bases between. Looked up from germline, CDR1 is MNHEY and CDR2 is SVGAGI. As DNA, the CDR3 is TGTGCCAGCAGTTTTAGAGAGGACAGAATCTCCTACGAGCAGTACGTC. As protein: CASSFREDRISYEQYV.

The rearrangement uses TRBV18 and TRBJ2-6; the match to TRBD2 covers 8 bases. This CDR3 contains 18 residues. Germline CDR1 and CDR2: KGHSH and LQKENI. V dropped 3 bases and J dropped 0; count of bases not matched to a gene: 7. The CDR3 DNA follows: TGTGCCAGCTCACCCTCAAGCGGGAGTTCCTCTGGGGCCAACGTCCTGACTTTC. Protein product: CASSPSSGSSSGANVLTF.

The chain has TRBV18 and TRBJ2-5; 10 nucleotides match TRBD1. Germline assignment: CDR1 KGHSH and CDR2 LQKENI. The trim removed 0 bases at V and 4 bases at J, leaving 5 bases unmatched. The CDR3 is made up of 16 amino acids. The CDR3 sequence is CASSPPGQGRGETQYF. As DNA, the CDR3 is TGTGCCAGCTCACCACCGGGACAGGGGAGGGGAGAGACCCAGTACTTC. Together with reference TRBV18 and TRBJ2-5, the CDR3 gives the full variable domain: NAGVMQNPRHLVRRRGQEARLRCSPMKGHSHVYWYRQLPEEGLKFMVYLQKENIIDESGMPKERFSAEFPKEGPSILRIQQVVRGDSAAYFCASSPPGQGRGETQYFGPGTRLLVL.

This chain uses TRBV6-2 or TRBV6-3 with TRBJ2-3; tentative D call: TRBD2 (5 bases). CDR3 length: 16 residues. Germline CDR1 and CDR2: MNHEY and SVGEGT. The V end was cut by 0 bases, the J end by 8 bases, with 18 bases between. CDR3 sequence reads: CASSYSVGGHSVTQYF. CDR3 sequence (DNA): TGTGCCAGCAGTTACTCCGTTGGCGGGCATTCGGTTACGCAGTATTTT.

This clone turned up a few times. The rearrangement joins TRBV5-1 to TRBJ1-2, with D maybe TRBD1 (6 bases). This CDR3 spans 20 amino acids. From germline, CDR1 is SGHRS and CDR2 YFSETQ. Trimming removed 7 bases from V and 8 bases from J, with 39 bases in between. CDR3 residues: CASPRGSPGAEIPRPRGYTF. In DNA form, the CDR3 reads TGCGCCAGCCCGCGTGGGAGCCCAGGGGCCGAAATCCCCCGCCCGCGGGGCTACACCTTC.

The chain is built from TRBV27 and TRBJ2-1; tentatively, D is TRBD2 (6 bases). The germline V gene encodes CDR1 MNHEY and CDR2 SMNVEV (reference sequence). Trimming took 11 bases from V and 2 from J, leaving 16 bases between them. The CDR3 totals 14 residues. CDR3 amino acids: CAAGTRGTYNEQFF. The CDR3 DNA reads as TGTGCCGCGGGTACTCGCGGGACCTACAATGAGCAGTTCTTC.

J is TRBJ1-2 and V is TRBV7-2; perhaps TRBD1 as D (6 bases). The CDR3 extends over 13 amino acids. The germline gives CDR1 SGHTA, CDR2 FQGNSA. V lost 1 base and J 6 bases, leaving 9 bases between the germline ends. The CDR3 sequence is CASSLETGHGYTF. The CDR3 coding sequence is TGTGCCAGCAGCTTAGAGACAGGACATGGCTACACCTTC.

The chain employs TRBV29-1 and TRBJ1-5; TRBD1 matches 9 bases. The CDR3 is made up of 12 amino acids. Germline-derived CDR1 and CDR2 are SQVTM and ANQGSEA. The ends lost 7 bases at V and 5 bases at J; junction bases unmatched: 3. For the CDR3, the DNA is TGCAGCGCTGGGGACAGGGATCAGCCCCAGCATTTT. This gives the protein CSAGDRDQPQHF.

This chain uses TRBV5-6 with TRBJ1-1; weak D call: TRBD1 (5 bases). Germline V gene data show CDR1 as SGHDT and CDR2 as YYEEEE. With 4 bases removed from V and 4 bases from J, the gap between germline ends came to 17 bases. The CDR3 is 15 residues long. The CDR3 reads CASSGLGGVGTEAFF. CDR3 nucleotides: TGTGCCAGCAGCGGGCTCGGAGGGGTCGGCACTGAAGCTTTCTTT. Drawing the rest from reference TRBV5-6 and TRBJ1-1, the complete variable domain is DAGVTQSPTHLIKTRGQQVTLRCSPKSGHDTVSWYQQALGQGPQFIFQYYEEEERQRGNFPDRFSGHQFPNYSSELNVNALLLGDSALYLCASSGLGGVGTEAFFGQGTRLTVV.

The chain employs TRBV29-1 and TRBJ2-7, with 7 bases aligning to TRBD2. The CDR3 has 14 amino acids. The trim removed 6 bases at V and 6 bases at J, leaving 14 bases unmatched. Germline V gene data show CDR1 as SQVTM and CDR2 as ANQGSEA. CDR3 nucleotides: TGCAGCGTCTCAAGGGCGGGGGACCCCTCCGAGCAGTACTTC. This codes for CSVSRAGDPSEQYF.